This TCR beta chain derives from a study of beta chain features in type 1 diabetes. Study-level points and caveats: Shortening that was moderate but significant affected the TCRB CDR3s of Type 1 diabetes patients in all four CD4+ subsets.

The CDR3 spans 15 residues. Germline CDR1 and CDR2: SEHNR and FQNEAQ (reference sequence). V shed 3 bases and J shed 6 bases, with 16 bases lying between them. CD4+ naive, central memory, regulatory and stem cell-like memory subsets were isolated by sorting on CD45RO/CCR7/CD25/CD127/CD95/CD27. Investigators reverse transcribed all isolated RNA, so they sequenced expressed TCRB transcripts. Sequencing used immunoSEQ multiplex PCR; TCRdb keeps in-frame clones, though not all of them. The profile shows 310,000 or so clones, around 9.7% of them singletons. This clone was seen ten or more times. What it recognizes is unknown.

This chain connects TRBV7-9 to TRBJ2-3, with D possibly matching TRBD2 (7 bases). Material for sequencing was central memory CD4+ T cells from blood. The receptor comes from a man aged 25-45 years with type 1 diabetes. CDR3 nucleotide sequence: TGTGCCAGCAGCTTGCCGGGGGGCTCTATTGATACGCAGTATTTT. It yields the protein CASSLPGGSIDTQYF.